This TCR beta chain was identified in a study of T-cell memory formation after mild COVID-19. Across the whole study: Each donor largely had its own TCR clusters. Study-level findings and limits: Of the contracting clones, CD4+ ones lay mainly in CM and EM, and CD8+ ones in EMRA. Detection of some responders pre-infection suggested pre-existing cross-reactive memory T cells participated.

On this clonotype itself: Its antigen remains unidentified.

Trimming removed 3 bases at V and 10 bases at J, with 16 bases between. CDR1 SGHRS and CDR2 YFSETQ come from the germline V gene. There are 13 residues in the CDR3. UMIs and sample barcodes were carried by the TCR alpha and TCR beta cDNA libraries that 5'RACE produced using constant-segment primers. TCRdb re-called the 5' RACE reads with MiXCR, one entry per CDR3 protein. The table has 50,000 or so distinct CDR3 sequences, about 27% seen once. This TCR derives from a young man who had mild COVID-19 (a few samples of this study predate the infection). Cell type and time point are not known. Sequencing was done on a sample of PBMCs or a T cell subset sorted from them (not recorded which). V and J are TRBV5-1 and TRBJ1-1; D perhaps matches TRBD1 (6 bases). CDR3 in DNA: TGCGCCAGCAGCTACAGGGCACCGCAAGGAGCTTTCTTT. This encodes CASSYRAPQGAFF.